The 3 T cell receptor beta chains below were found in one sample sequenced in a study of radiation and T cells in renal cell carcinoma. Time point of the sample: baseline pretreatment blood. Treatment given: 15 Gy SBRT to primary tumor, nephrectomy 4 weeks later. The data were produced by immunoSEQ multiplex PCR, yet TCRdb's version contains in-frame clones alone and is incomplete. The sample yields about 160,000 clones, 88% seen once. This sample comprised blood, obtained from a patient whose treatment included radiotherapy and nephrectomy. These receptors all stem from a woman in her 70s with renal cell carcinoma.

The chain couples TRBV7-8 to TRBJ1-2, with D maybe TRBD1 (6 bases). Trimming removed 4 bases from V and 0 bases from J, with 15 bases in between. Germline-derived CDR1 and CDR2 are SGHVS and FQNEAQ. This CDR3 is built from 16 residues. Here the CDR3 reads CASSSLRDRTNYGYTF. The CDR3 nucleotides are TGTGCCAGCAGCTCCCTACGCGACAGGACTAACTATGGCTACACCTTC. The variable domain in full, completed from reference TRBV7-8 and TRBJ1-2, reads GAGVSQSPRYKVAKRGQDVALRCDPISGHVSLFWYQQALGQGPEFLTYFQNEAQLDKSGLPSDRFFAERPEGSVSTLKIQRTQQEDSAVYLCASSSLRDRTNYGYTFGSGTRLTVV.

This CDR3 reads CAISPVGEAGELFF. The CDR3 coding sequence is TGTGCCATCAGCCCGGTAGGGGAGGCCGGGGAGCTGTTTTTT. This sequence joins TRBV10-3 and TRBJ2-2, with D possibly being TRBD2 (6 bases). Germline V gene data show CDR1 as ENHRY and CDR2 as SYGVKD. CDR3 length: 14 amino acids. V lost 6 bases and J lost 6, with 14 bases in between.

The chain carries TRBV27 and TRBJ1-3; a possible D gene is TRBD1 (5 bases). This CDR3 is built from 16 residues. The germline CDR1 and CDR2 sequences are MNHEY and SMNVEV (reference sequence). V dropped 6 bases and J dropped 0 bases, with 15 bases sitting between them. The CDR3 loop reads CASSRGTQNSGNTIYF. The CDR3 nucleotides are TGTGCCAGCAGCCGAGGGACGCAAAACTCTGGAAACACCATATATTTT.